What follows are 5 T cell receptor beta chains derived from one specimen sequenced in a study of cytomegalovirus exposure and HLA in healthy donors. In the PCR, 60 Vbeta and 13 Jbeta primers were used. Repertoires were generated with immunoSEQ multiplex PCR, while TCRdb's copy carries only in-frame clones and drops some. The table records 110,000 or so clones, 70% to 85% of them present only once. Sequencing used PBMCs. These receptors originate from a woman between 18 and 29 years old in good health and CMV-seronegative.

V gene TRBV4-3 combines with J gene TRBJ1-3, with TRBD1 as a possible D gene (5 bases). V was clipped by 0 bases and J by 4 bases, with 13 bases between them. This CDR3 spans 16 amino acids. The germline gives CDR1 LGHNA, CDR2 YSLEER. In DNA form, the CDR3 reads TGCGCCAGCAGCCAAGATCCCCCAGGGAGGGGAAACACCATATATTTT. Residues: CASSQDPPGRGNTIYF.

The chain joins TRBV5-8 to TRBJ2-7, with D unresolved. This CDR3 has 14 residues. Germline values: CDR1 SGHTS, CDR2 YDEGEE. V lost 2 bases and J 0 bases, leaving 9 bases between the germline ends. For the CDR3, the DNA is TGTGCCAGCAGCTTCCTACAGCTCTCCTACGAGCAGTACTTC. Residues: CASSFLQLSYEQYF.

The chain carries TRBV27 and TRBJ1-2, with no clear D. Germline CDR1 and CDR2: MNHEY and SMNVEV (reference sequence). CDR3 length: 18 amino acids. V gave up 0 bases and J gave up 4 bases, with 21 bases separating them. The CDR3 sequence: CASSLSGPGGRRLYGYTF. The CDR3 nucleotides read TGTGCCAGCAGTTTATCGGGCCCCGGTGGCAGGCGCCTCTATGGCTACACCTTC.

This clone has just a few counts. The J gene is TRBJ2-1, the V gene TRBV7-9; 9 positions match TRBD2. Germline CDR1 is SEHNR and CDR2 is FQNEAQ (reference sequence). Trimming at V came to 2 bases and at J to 5 bases, leaving 4 bases not matched to a gene. This CDR3 has 15 residues. DNA for the CDR3: TGTGCCAGCAGCTTAAGGCGGGAGGGCAACAATGAGCAGTTCTTC. Its protein product is CASSLRREGNNEQFF.

This rearrangement joins TRBV18 to TRBJ1-5, with 7 bases lining up with TRBD1. CDR1 and CDR2 (germline): KGHSH, LQKENI. With V trimmed by 4 bases and J by 0 bases, 3 bases remained unmatched. The length of the CDR3 is 15 residues. The DNA of the CDR3 is TGTGCCAGCTCACAGGGACAGAATAGCAATCAGCCCCAGCATTTT. Translating gives CASSQGQNSNQPQHF. The whole variable domain, remainder taken from reference TRBV18 and TRBJ1-5, is NAGVMQNPRHLVRRRGQEARLRCSPMKGHSHVYWYRQLPEEGLKFMVYLQKENIIDESGMPKERFSAEFPKEGPSILRIQQVVRGDSAAYFCASSQGQNSNQPQHFGDGTRLSIL.